This record covers a single T cell receptor beta chain. Its antigen is currently unknown. This record comes from a study of yellow fever vaccine responses in identical twins. General observations from the study: Twins' vaccine T cell responses reportedly seemed partly convergent and partly personalized.

CDR1 is SNHLY, CDR2 FYNNEI, per germline. V was clipped by 6 bases and J by 3 bases; unmatched bases: 0. CDR3 length: 12 residues. TCRdb re-called the RT-PCR reads with MiXCR, one entry per CDR3 protein. The sample holds roughly 36,000 distinct CDR3 sequences, more than 45% seen once. The chain uses TRBV2 and TRBJ2-7, with TRBD1 identical over 9 bases. Source: T cells from blood (PBMCs), unsorted or a sorted subset (not recorded which), taken before or after yellow fever vaccination (not recorded which). The origin of this receptor is a woman aged 18 to 35 who received the yellow fever vaccine. The CDR3 DNA reads as TGTGCCAGCAGGGGACAGGGCTACGAGCAGTACGTC. This translates into CASRGQGYEQYV.